This T cell receptor (beta chain) was sequenced in a study of cytomegalovirus exposure and HLA in healthy donors. Looking at the study overall: Caucasian-associated ancestry cluster membership applied to 75% to 85% of some 400 genotyped donors.

V lost 7 bases and J lost 3, with 18 bases in between. This CDR3 has 15 amino acids. Germline assignment: CDR1 MNHNY and CDR2 SVGAGI (reference sequence). The sample holds one count of this clone. No antigen is known for it. Amplification used 60 Vbeta primers and 13 Jbeta primers. Produced via immunoSEQ multiplex PCR; TCRdb's table is partial and in-frame only. The sample has under 200,000 clones, over 70% seen once. Study conclusions and caveats: Most TCRs appeared rarely, but some public TCRs recurred in many donors.

The sequenced sample consisted of PBMCs. The clonotype originates from a middle-aged man in good health and CMV-seronegative. The chain is built from TRBV6-6 and TRBJ1-2; maybe TRBD1 (6 bases). The CDR3 reads CASKLGGRVDYGYTF. CDR3 bases: TGTGCCAGCAAGCTCGGGGGGCGAGTCGACTATGGCTACACCTTC.